This TCR beta chain comes out of a study of radiotherapy plus CTLA-4 blockade in lung cancer. Notes on the study in general: An expansion of tumor-derived TCR clones occurred in blood after radiotherapy plus ipilimumab. Increased serum interferon-beta after radiation also reportedly predicted response strongly.

TCRdb keeps only in-frame clones here, not all; method: immunoSEQ multiplex PCR. The repertoire has roughly 44,000 clones, approximately 76% of them found once; the top ten carry 11%. The CDR3 has 15 residues. Germline CDR1 and CDR2: SGHAT and FQNNGV. Trimming took 0 bases from V and 7 from J, leaving 10 bases between them. Worth noting for this clone: Antigen specificity is unknown.

This clonotype was obtained from a human donor with non-small cell lung cancer who had stable disease on radiotherapy plus ipilimumab. The specimen was peripheral blood, collected from a patient treated with radiotherapy plus ipilimumab. The rearrangement uses TRBV11-2 and TRBJ1-6; D possibly corresponds to TRBD1 (5 bases). CDR3 sequence: CASSLDRGRNSPLHF. The CDR3 bases are TGTGCCAGCAGCTTAGATAGGGGTAGGAATTCACCCCTCCACTTT.